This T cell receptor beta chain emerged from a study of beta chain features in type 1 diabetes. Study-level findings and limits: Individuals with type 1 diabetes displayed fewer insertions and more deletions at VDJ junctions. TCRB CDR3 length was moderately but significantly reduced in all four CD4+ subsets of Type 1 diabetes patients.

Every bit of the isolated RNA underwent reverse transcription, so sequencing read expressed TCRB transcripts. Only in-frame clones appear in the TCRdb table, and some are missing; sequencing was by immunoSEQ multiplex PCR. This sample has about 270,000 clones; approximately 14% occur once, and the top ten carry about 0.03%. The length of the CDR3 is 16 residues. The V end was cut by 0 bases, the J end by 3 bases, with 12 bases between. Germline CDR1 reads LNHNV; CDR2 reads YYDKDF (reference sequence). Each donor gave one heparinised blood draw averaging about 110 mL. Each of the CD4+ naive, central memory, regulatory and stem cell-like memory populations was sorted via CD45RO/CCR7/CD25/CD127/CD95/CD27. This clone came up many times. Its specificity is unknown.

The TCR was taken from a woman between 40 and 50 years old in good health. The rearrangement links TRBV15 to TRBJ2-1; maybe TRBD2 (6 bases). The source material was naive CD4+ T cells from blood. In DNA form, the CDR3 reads TGTGCCACCAGCAGAGAGGGGGGTTACAGCTACAATGAGCAGTTCTTC. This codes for CATSREGGYSYNEQFF. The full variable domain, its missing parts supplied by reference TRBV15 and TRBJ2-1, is DAMVIQNPRYQVTQFGKPVTLSCSQTLNHNVMYWYQQKSSQAPKLLFHYYDKDFNNEADTPDNFQSRRPNTSFCFLDIRSPGLGDTAMYLCATSREGGYSYNEQFFGPGTRLTVL.